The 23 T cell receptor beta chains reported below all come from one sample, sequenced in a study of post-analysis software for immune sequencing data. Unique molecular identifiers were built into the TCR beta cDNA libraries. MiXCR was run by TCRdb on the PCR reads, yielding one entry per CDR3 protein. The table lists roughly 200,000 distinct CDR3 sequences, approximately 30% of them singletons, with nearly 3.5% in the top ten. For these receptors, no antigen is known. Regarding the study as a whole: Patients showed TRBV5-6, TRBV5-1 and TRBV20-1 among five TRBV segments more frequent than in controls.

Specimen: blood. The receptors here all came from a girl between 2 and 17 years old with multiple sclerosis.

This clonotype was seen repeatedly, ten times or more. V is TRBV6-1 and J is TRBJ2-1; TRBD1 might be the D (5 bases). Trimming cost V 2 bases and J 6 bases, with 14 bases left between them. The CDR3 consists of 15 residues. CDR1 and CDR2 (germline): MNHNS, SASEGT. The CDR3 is CASSERRQGINEQFF. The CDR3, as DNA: TGTGCCAGCAGTGAAAGACGCCAGGGAATCAATGAGCAGTTCTTC.

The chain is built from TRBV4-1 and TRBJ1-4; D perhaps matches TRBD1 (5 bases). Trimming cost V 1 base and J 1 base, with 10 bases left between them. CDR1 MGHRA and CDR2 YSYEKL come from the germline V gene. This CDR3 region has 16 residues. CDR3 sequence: CASSQATGGTNEKLFF. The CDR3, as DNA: TGCGCCAGCAGCCAAGCTACGGGGGGAACTAATGAAAAACTGTTTTTT.

The DNA for the CDR3 is TGCGCCAGCAATCCCTCCAACAAAAACACTGAAGCTTTCTTT. Protein product: CASNPSNKNTEAFF. The genes are TRBV10-2 and TRBJ1-1, with unresolved D. Trimming shortened V by 7 bases and J by 2 bases, and 14 bases separated the two germline ends. Germline assignment: CDR1 WSHSY and CDR2 SAAADI. The CDR3 is 14 amino acids.

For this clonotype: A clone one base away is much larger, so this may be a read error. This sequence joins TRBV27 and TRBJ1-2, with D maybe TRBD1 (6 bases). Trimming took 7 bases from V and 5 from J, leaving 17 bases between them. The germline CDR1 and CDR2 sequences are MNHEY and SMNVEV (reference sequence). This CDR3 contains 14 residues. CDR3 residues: CASTPSSRGYGYTF. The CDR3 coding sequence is TGTGCCAGCACGCCTTCTTCAAGGGGGTATGGCTACACCTTC.

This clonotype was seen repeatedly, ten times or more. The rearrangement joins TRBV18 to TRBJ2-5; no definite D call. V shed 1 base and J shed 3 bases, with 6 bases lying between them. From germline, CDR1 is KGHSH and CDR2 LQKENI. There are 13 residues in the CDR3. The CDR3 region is CASSPRGEETQYF. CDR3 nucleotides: TGTGCCAGCTCACCACGTGGGGAAGAGACCCAGTACTTC.

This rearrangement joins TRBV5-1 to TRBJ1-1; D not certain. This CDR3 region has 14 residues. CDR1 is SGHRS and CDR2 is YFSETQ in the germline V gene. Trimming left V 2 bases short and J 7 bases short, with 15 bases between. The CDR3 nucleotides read TGCGCCAGCAGCTTCCTGAACATGGAGGGTGAAGCTTTCTTT. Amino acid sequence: CASSFLNMEGEAFF. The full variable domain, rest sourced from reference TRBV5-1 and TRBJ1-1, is KAGVTQTPRYLIKTRGQQVTLSCSPISGHRSVSWYQQTPGQGLQFLFEYFSETQRNKGNFPGRFSGRQFSNSRSEMNVSTLELGDSALYLCASSFLNMEGEAFFGQGTRLTVV.

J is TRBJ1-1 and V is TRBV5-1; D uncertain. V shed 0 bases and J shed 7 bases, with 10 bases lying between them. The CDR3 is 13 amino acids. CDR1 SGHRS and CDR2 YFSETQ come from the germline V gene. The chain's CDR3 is CASSLEIVGEAFF. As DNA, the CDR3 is TGCGCCAGCAGCTTGGAAATTGTGGGTGAAGCTTTCTTT.

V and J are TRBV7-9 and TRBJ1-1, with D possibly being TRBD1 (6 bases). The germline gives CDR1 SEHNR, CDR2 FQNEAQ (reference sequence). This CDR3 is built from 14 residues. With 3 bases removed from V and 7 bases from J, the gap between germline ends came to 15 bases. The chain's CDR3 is CASSFNGQYSEAFF. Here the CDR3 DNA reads TGTGCCAGCAGCTTCAACGGACAGTATAGTGAAGCTTTCTTT.

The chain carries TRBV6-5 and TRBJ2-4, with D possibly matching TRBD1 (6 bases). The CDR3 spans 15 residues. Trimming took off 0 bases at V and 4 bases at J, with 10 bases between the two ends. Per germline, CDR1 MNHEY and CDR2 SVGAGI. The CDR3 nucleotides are TGTGCCAGCAGTTACTCGAGAGGGGGTAAAAACATTCAGTACTTC. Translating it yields CASSYSRGGKNIQYF.

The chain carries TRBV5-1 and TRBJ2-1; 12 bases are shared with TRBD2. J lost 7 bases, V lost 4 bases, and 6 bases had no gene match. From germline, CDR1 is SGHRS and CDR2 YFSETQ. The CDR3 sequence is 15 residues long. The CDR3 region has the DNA TGCGCCAGCAGCGAAGGACTAGCGGGACGGAATGAGCAGTTCTTC. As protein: CASSEGLAGRNEQFF. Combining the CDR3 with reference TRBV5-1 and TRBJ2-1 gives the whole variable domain KAGVTQTPRYLIKTRGQQVTLSCSPISGHRSVSWYQQTPGQGLQFLFEYFSETQRNKGNFPGRFSGRQFSNSRSEMNVSTLELGDSALYLCASSEGLAGRNEQFFGPGTRLTVL.

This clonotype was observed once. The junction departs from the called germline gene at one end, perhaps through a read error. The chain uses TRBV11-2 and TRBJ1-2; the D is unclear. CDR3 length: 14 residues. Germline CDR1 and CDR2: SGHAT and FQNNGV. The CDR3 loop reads CASSGRAGSYRYTF. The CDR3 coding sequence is TGTGCCAGCAGCGGGCGGGCCGGGAGCTATCGCTACACCTTC.

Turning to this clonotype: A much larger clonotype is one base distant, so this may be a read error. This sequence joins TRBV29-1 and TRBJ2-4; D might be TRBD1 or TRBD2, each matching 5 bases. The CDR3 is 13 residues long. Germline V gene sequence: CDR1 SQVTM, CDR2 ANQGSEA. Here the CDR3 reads CSVGGLAKNIQDF. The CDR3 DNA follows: TGCAGCGTTGGGGGGTTAGCCAAAAACATTCAGGACTTC.

CDR3 DNA sequence: TGTGCCAGCCGCGACACAGGGGGCAAGGAAAAACTGTTTTTT. Its protein is CASRDTGGKEKLFF. The V gene is TRBV5-5, the J gene TRBJ1-4; 9 bases match TRBD1. CDR3 size: 14 residues. CDR1 is SGHKS and CDR2 is YYEKEE in the germline V gene (reference sequence). Germline trimming cut 7 bases from V and 8 bases from J; bases unmatched to any gene: 9. The full variable domain, rest sourced from reference TRBV5-5 and TRBJ1-4, is DAGVTQSPTHLIKTRGQQVTLRCSPISGHKSVSWYQQVLGQGPQFIFQYYEKEERGRGNFPDRFSARQFPNYSSELNVNALLLGDSALYLCASRDTGGKEKLFFGSGTQLSVL.

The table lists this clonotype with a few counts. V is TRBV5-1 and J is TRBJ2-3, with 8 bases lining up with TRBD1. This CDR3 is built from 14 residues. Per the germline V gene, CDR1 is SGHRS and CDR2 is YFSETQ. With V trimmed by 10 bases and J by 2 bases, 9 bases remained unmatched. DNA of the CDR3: TGCGCCTCCCGGACAGGGAGATCCACAGATACGCAGTATTTT. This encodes CASRTGRSTDTQYF.

DNA of the CDR3: TGTGCCAGCAGCCAAAACAGGCTTAACACTGAAGCTTTCTTT. It yields the protein CASSQNRLNTEAFF. This sequence joins TRBV3-1 and TRBJ1-1; a weak D match, TRBD1 (5 bases). The CDR3 contains 14 residues. Per germline, CDR1 LGHDT and CDR2 YNNKEL (reference sequence). V was clipped by 2 bases and J by 2 bases, with 9 bases between them. Combining the CDR3 with reference TRBV3-1 and TRBJ1-1 gives the whole variable domain DTAVSQTPKYLVTQMGNDKSIKCEQNLGHDTMYWYKQDSKKFLKIMFSYNNKELIINETVPNRFSPKSPDKAHLNLHINSLELGDSAVYFCASSQNRLNTEAFFGQGTRLTVV.

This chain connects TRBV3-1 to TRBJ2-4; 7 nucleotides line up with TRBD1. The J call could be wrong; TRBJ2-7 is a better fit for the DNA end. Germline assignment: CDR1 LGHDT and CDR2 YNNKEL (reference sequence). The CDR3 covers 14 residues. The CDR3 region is CASSPGQSPYEQYF. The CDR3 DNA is TGTGCCAGCAGCCCGGGACAGAGCCCCTACGAGCAGTACTTC.

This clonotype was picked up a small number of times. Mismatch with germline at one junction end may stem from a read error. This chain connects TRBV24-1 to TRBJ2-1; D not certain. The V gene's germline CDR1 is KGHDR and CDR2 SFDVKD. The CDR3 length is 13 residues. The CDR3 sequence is CTTSDPGGNEQFF. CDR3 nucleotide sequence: TGTACCACCAGTGACCCAGGTGGGAATGAGCAGTTCTTC.

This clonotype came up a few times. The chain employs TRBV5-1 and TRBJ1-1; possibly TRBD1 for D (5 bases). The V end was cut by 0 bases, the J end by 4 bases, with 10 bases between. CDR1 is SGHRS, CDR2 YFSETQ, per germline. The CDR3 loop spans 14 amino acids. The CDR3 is CASSLERGGTEAFF. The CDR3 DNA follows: TGCGCCAGCAGCTTGGAGCGGGGCGGCACTGAAGCTTTCTTT.

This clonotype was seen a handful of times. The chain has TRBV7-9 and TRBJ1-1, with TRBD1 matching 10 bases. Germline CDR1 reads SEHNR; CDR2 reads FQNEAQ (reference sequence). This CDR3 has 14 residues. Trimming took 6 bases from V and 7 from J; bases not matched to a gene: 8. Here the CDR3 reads CASRFSGTGVEAFF. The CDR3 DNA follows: TGTGCCAGCAGGTTCTCCGGGACAGGGGTTGAAGCTTTCTTT.

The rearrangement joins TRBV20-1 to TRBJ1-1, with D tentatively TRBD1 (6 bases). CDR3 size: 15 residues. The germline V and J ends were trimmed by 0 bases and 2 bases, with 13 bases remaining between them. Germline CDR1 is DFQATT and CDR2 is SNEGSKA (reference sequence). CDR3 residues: CSARDPRGVNTEAFF. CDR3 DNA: TGCAGTGCTAGAGATCCGAGGGGGGTCAACACTGAAGCTTTCTTT.

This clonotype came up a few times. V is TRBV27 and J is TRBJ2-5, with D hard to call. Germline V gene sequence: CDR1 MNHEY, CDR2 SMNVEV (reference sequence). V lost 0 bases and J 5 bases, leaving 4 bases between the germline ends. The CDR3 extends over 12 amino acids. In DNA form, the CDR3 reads TGTGCCAGCAGTTTATCCGGTGAGACCCAGTACTTC. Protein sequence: CASSLSGETQYF.

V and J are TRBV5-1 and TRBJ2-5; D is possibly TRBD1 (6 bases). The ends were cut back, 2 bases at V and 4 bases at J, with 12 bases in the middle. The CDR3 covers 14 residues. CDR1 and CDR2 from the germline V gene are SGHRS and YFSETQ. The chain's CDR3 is CASSFGQYRETQYF. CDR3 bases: TGCGCCAGCAGCTTCGGACAGTACCGAGAGACCCAGTACTTC.

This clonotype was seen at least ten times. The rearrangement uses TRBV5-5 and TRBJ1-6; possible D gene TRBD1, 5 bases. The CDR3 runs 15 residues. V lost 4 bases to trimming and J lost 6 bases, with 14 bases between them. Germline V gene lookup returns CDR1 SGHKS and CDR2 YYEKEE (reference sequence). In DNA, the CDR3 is TGTGCCAGCAGCCCCGGGACCGATACTAATTCACCCCTCCACTTT. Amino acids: CASSPGTDTNSPLHF. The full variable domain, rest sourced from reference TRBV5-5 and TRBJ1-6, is DAGVTQSPTHLIKTRGQQVTLRCSPISGHKSVSWYQQVLGQGPQFIFQYYEKEERGRGNFPDRFSARQFPNYSSELNVNALLLGDSALYLCASSPGTDTNSPLHFGNGTRLTVT.